This T cell receptor beta chain comes out of a study of glioma-infiltrating T cells. From germline, CDR1 is MGHRA and CDR2 YSYEKL. The CDR3 is made up of 15 amino acids. The V end lost 0 bases, the J end lost 5 bases, and 13 bases lay between the germline ends. The iRepertoire nested amplicon-rescue multiplex PCR amplified TCR alpha and beta CDR3s from RNA. One-step reverse transcription and amplification started from approximately 100-400 ng of tissue mRNA or PBMC total RNA. TCRdb re-analysed the multiplex PCR reads in MiXCR, keeping a single row per CDR3 protein. The data show 100,000 to 150,000 distinct CDR3 sequences, under 30% seen once.

Specimen: glioma tissue, nonneoplastic brain tissue, or PBMCs (not recorded which). This clonotype originated in a human donor with low-grade glioma or glioblastoma, undergoing nonglioma brain surgery, or in good health (not recorded which). The chain uses TRBV4-1 and TRBJ2-5; D assignment may be TRBD1 or TRBD2 (6 bases each). CDR3 DNA sequence: TGCGCCAGCAGCCAAGATTGGGGGGCTCGGGAGACCCAGTACTTC. Translating gives CASSQDWGARETQYF.